The 8 T cell receptor beta chains listed next were all sequenced from one sample in a study of blood T cell repertoires in COVID-19. Data came from immunoSEQ multiplex PCR; TCRdb stores just in-frame clones and leaves some out. The sample includes fewer than 350,000 clones, roughly 85% of them seen just once. The sample was peripheral blood. The receptors stem from a human donor in a cohort sampled during active COVID-19.

The chain combines TRBV9 with TRBJ2-1; perhaps TRBD2 as D (5 bases). The V and J ends lost 3 bases and 8 bases respectively, with 12 bases between them. This CDR3 spans 13 amino acids. The germline gives CDR1 SGDLS, CDR2 YYNGEE. This CDR3 reads CASSALGLDEQFF. The CDR3 DNA sequence: TGTGCCAGCAGCGCCCTCGGACTGGATGAGCAGTTCTTC.

This clone has just one count. The chain links TRBV7-9 to TRBJ2-3; TRBD2 matches at 9 bases. Germline lookup yields CDR1 SEHNR and CDR2 FQNEAQ (reference sequence). V shed 8 bases and J 1 base; nucleotides not matched to a gene: 7. There are 15 residues in the CDR3. This CDR3 is CASPRASGGTDTQYF. CDR3 nucleotides: TGTGCCAGCCCCAGGGCTAGCGGGGGCACAGATACGCAGTATTTT. The full variable domain, in which reference TRBV7-9 and TRBJ2-3 provide the parts outside the CDR3, is DTGVSQNPRHKITKRGQNVTFRCDPISEHNRLYWYRQTLGQGPEFLTYFQNEAQLEKSRLLSDRFSAERPKGSFSTLEIQRTEQGDSAMYLCASPRASGGTDTQYFGPGTRLTVL.

The chain recombines TRBV20-1 with TRBJ1-5; D is ambiguous. The CDR3 is made up of 14 amino acids. V gave up 3 bases and J gave up 4 bases, with 13 bases separating them. Germline CDR1 reads DFQATT; CDR2 reads SNEGSKA (reference sequence). The CDR3 DNA follows: TGCAGTGCTAGTTCGGGCCGGGGAAATCAGCCCCAGCATTTT. Its translation is CSASSGRGNQPQHF.

J is TRBJ2-7 and V is TRBV5-1, with a weak D call TRBD2 (6 bases). Germline CDR1 reads SGHRS; CDR2 reads YFSETQ. V shed 0 bases and J shed 6 bases, with 13 bases lying between them. The CDR3 totals 14 residues. CDR3 sequence: CASSLGRVEGEQYF. The DNA of the CDR3 is TGCGCCAGCAGCTTGGGGAGGGTAGAGGGCGAGCAGTACTTC.

V gene TRBV7-3 combines with J gene TRBJ2-3; 7 nucleotides match TRBD1. Germline V CDR1 and CDR2: SGHTA, FQGTGA. Trimming cost V 4 bases and J 8 bases; bases outside gene matches: 6. CDR3 length equals 13 residues. CDR3 loop: CASSSRDSPTQYF. CDR3 coding DNA: TGTGCCAGCAGCTCTAGGGACAGCCCTACGCAGTATTTT.

The chain couples TRBV2 to TRBJ2-3; 9 nucleotides match TRBD2. The CDR3 has 16 residues. The germline V gene encodes CDR1 SNHLY and CDR2 FYNNEI. J gave up 3 bases and V 1 base, and 5 bases lay outside the gene matches. The CDR3 region is CASSEDGSGGTDTQYF. CDR3 nucleotide sequence: TGTGCCAGCAGTGAAGATGGAAGCGGGGGGACAGATACGCAGTATTTT.

This chain connects TRBV5-6 to TRBJ2-3; 12 bases align to TRBD2. Germline V gives CDR1 SGHDT, CDR2 YYEEEE. The V and J ends lost 1 base and 0 bases, in that order; junction bases with no gene match: 6. The CDR3 is made up of 18 amino acids. In DNA, the CDR3 is TGTGCCAGCAGCTTGTGGCTAGCGGGGGGGGCTAGCACAGATACGCAGTATTTT. This gives the protein CASSLWLAGGASTDTQYF.

The rearrangement uses TRBV11-2 and TRBJ2-7; TRBD2 might be the D (6 bases). V lost 4 bases, J lost 1 base, and 17 bases lay in between. Germline V CDR1 and CDR2: SGHAT, FQNNGV. The CDR3 is 16 amino acids. CDR3 sequence (DNA): TGTGCCAGCAGCTCGGTGGACGGGGGTTTTTCCTACGAGCAGTACTTC. This translates into CASSSVDGGFSYEQYF. Filled out from reference TRBV11-2 and TRBJ2-7, the complete variable domain reads EAGVAQSPRYKIIEKRQSVAFWCNPISGHATLYWYQQILGQGPKLLIQFQNNGVVDDSQLPKDRFSAERLKGVDSTLKIQPAKLEDSAVYLCASSSVDGGFSYEQYFGPGTRLTVT.